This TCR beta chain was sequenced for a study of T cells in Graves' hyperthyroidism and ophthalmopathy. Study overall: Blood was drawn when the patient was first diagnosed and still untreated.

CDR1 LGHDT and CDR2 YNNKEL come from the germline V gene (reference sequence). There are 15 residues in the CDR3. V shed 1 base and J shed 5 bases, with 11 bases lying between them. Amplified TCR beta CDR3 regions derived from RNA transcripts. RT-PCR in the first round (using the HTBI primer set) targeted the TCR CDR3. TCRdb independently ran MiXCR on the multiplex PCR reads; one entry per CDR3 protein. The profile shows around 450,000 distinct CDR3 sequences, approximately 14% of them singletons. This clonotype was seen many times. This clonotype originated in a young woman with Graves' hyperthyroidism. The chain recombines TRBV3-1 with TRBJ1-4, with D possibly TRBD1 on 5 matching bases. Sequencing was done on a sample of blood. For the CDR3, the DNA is TGTGCCAGCAGCCAAGTCCACGGGGGGAATGAAAAACTGTTTTTT. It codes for CASSQVHGGNEKLFF.